The clone carrying this TCR beta chain was observed once. What it recognizes is unknown. V gave up 2 bases and J gave up 4 bases; unmatched junction bases: 9. This CDR3 is 16 amino acids long. The V gene's germline CDR1 is KGHSH and CDR2 LQKENI. These data originate in a study of cytomegalovirus exposure and HLA in healthy donors. Across the whole study: A data release that came early held tens of millions of unique TCRs from HLA-typed donors. Study-level findings and limits: A later analysis found that most CMV-associated TCR beta chains appeared HLA-restricted. Equally common other TCR beta chains were less clonally expanded than HLA-associated ones, a later analysis found.

Researchers ran the PCR with 60 Vbeta and 13 Jbeta primers. Data came from immunoSEQ multiplex PCR; TCRdb stores just in-frame clones and leaves some out. The sample lists 110,000 to 150,000 clones, over 80% occurring once. Donors sampled were nominally healthy, though unrecorded immune exposures were likely. The V call is TRBV18, the J call TRBJ1-2; 8 bases align to TRBD1. The sequenced sample consisted of PBMCs. The TCR comes from a female donor in good health and CMV-seronegative. CDR3 nucleotide sequence: TGTGCCAGCTCACCATCATCCGCACAGGGGGGCTATGGCTACACCTTC. It yields the protein CASSPSSAQGGYGYTF.